The clone carrying this T cell receptor beta chain has a count of ten or more. As processed by the authors: The authors used CDR3 differences across clinicopathological groups to build a distant-metastasis classifier for papillary thyroid cancer. TCRdb reprocessed the PCR reads using MiXCR. For this entry, the V and J calls and clone size follow TCRdb and not the study's own pipeline. The table shows around 40,000 clones, with about 25% occurring only once. Germline V gene data show CDR1 as SGHRS and CDR2 as YFSETQ. The CDR3 consists of 14 residues. Trimming pared 0 bases from V and 0 bases from J, leaving 5 bases between. This record comes from a study of metastatic and nonmetastatic thyroid tumors. Study-level background: Malignant and benign thyroid patients had repertoires compared in peripheral blood and tumor or nodule tissue.

Thyroid surgery was performed in patients who had received no treatment beforehand. This chain connects TRBV5-1 to TRBJ2-3; D uncertain. This sequence originates from a female donor with papillary thyroid cancer or a benign thyroid nodule (not recorded which). Some clones in this sample may be carry-over from other donors' samples. The sample consisted of blood. The CDR3 DNA is TGCGCCAGCAGCTTGGGCAGTAGCACAGATACGCAGTATTTT. This translates into CASSLGSSTDTQYF.